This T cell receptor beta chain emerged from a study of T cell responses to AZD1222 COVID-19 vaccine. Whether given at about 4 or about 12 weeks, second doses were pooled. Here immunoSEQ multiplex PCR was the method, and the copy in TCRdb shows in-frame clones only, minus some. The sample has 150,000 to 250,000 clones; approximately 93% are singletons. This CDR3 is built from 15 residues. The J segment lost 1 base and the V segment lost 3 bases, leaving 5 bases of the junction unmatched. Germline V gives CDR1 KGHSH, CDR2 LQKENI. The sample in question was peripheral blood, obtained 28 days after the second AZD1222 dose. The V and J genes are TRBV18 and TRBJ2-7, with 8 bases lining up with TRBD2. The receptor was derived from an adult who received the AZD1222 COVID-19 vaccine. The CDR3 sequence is CASSPPTSESYEQYF. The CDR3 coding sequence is TGTGCCAGCTCACCGCCGACTAGCGAATCCTACGAGCAGTACTTC.